The following is a TCR beta chain sequence with its context. Its antigen is currently unknown. The sample belongs to a study of Ad26.COV2.S vaccination and SARS-CoV-2 variants. Study-wide results and caveats: The TCR breadth and depth analyses may have understated or missed part of the total T cell responses.

Using immunoSEQ multiplex PCR, the repertoire was profiled, and TCRdb retains in-frame clones only, with some absent. The sample records some 180,000 clones, roughly nine tenths being singletons. CDR3 length: 17 amino acids. In germline, CDR1 is SGHRS, CDR2 YFSETQ. V was clipped by 2 bases and J by 3 bases, with 17 bases between them. The genes are TRBV5-1 and TRBJ2-2; D is undetermined. This clonotype was obtained from a human donor who had recovered from COVID-19. Sequenced material: peripheral blood, taken after recovery from COVID-19. CDR3 coding DNA: TGCGCCAGCAGCTTTCGAGTTGGTGGTTCGGACACCGGGGAGCTGTTTTTT. It yields the protein CASSFRVGGSDTGELFF.